Presented here are 14 T cell receptor beta chains from one specimen sequenced in a study of memory CD4+ T cells and cytomegalovirus serostatus. Single viable CD3+CD4+CD8-CD45RO+ cells were sorted as the memory CD4+ T cells. Sequenced by immunoSEQ multiplex PCR; TCRdb stores in-frame clones only, minus some. The sample has under 80,000 clones, around four fifths seen once. Sequencing was done on a sample of memory CD4+ T cells from blood. These receptors originate from an adult in good health and CMV-seronegative.

The rearrangement uses TRBV20-1 and TRBJ2-3; D is perhaps TRBD1 (5 bases). CDR1 and CDR2 (germline): DFQATT, SNEGSKA (reference sequence). The CDR3 has 11 amino acids. V lost 6 bases, J lost 6 bases, and 10 bases lay in between. As DNA, the CDR3 is TGCAGTGCCCCTGGGGCGGATACGCAGTATTTT. It yields the protein CSAPGADTQYF.

The V gene is TRBV7-2, the J gene TRBJ2-5, with a possible D match to TRBD2 (6 bases). The germline V gene has CDR1 SGHTA and CDR2 FQGNSA. V was cut by 5 bases and J by 3 bases, with 19 bases left in between. This CDR3 contains 16 residues. The CDR3 loop reads CASSPMVAGSEETQYF. The CDR3 DNA follows: TGTGCCAGCAGCCCTATGGTGGCGGGGTCTGAAGAGACCCAGTACTTC. Supplemented by reference TRBV7-2 and TRBJ2-5, the full variable domain reads GAGVSQSPSNKVTEKGKDVELRCDPISGHTALYWYRQSLGQGLEFLIYFQGNSAPDKSGLPSDRFSAERTGGSVSTLTIQRTQQEDSAVYLCASSPMVAGSEETQYFGPGTRLLVL.

The chain recombines TRBV29-1 with TRBJ1-1; a possible D gene is TRBD1 (5 bases). From germline, CDR1 is SQVTM and CDR2 ANQGSEA. Trimming took 6 bases from V and 1 from J, leaving 12 bases between them. CDR3 length equals 13 residues. The CDR3 loop reads CSVARDPNTEAFF. DNA of the CDR3: TGCAGCGTAGCTCGGGACCCGAACACTGAAGCTTTCTTT.

The V and J genes are TRBV7-8 and TRBJ1-3; D is uncertain. The CDR3 sequence is 14 residues long. Trimming took 0 bases from V and 7 from J, leaving 10 bases between them. Germline CDR1 reads SGHVS; CDR2 reads FQNEAQ. The CDR3 DNA reads TGTGCCAGCAGCTTAGCTCCGGACGGGAACACCATATATTTT. Protein sequence: CASSLAPDGNTIYF.

J is TRBJ2-2 and V is TRBV9, with D unclear. Germline CDR1 reads SGDLS; CDR2 reads YYNGEE. The V and J ends lost 3 bases and 1 base respectively, with 4 bases between them. The CDR3 length is 13 residues. CDR3 loop: CASSAKNTGELFF. The CDR3 DNA sequence: TGTGCCAGCAGCGCCAAGAACACCGGGGAGCTGTTTTTT. The full variable domain, with the rest looked up from reference TRBV9 and TRBJ2-2, is DSGVTQTPKHLITATGQRVTLRCSPRSGDLSVYWYQQSLDQGLQFLIQYYNGEERAKGNILERFSAQQFPDLHSELNLSSLELGDSALYFCASSAKNTGELFFGEGSRLTVL.

This chain links TRBV6-5 with TRBJ2-2, with 8 bases lining up with TRBD1. The V gene end was trimmed by 6 bases and the J gene end by 0 bases; junction bases not matched to a gene: 3. The CDR3 covers 15 residues. The germline CDR1 and CDR2 sequences are MNHEY and SVGAGI. CDR3 region: CASREQGANTGELFF. The CDR3 DNA reads as TGTGCCAGCAGGGAACAGGGGGCGAACACCGGGGAGCTGTTTTTT.

The chain uses TRBV19 and TRBJ1-1; no reliable D call. The length of the CDR3 is 12 residues. V lost 3 bases, J lost 4 bases, and 6 bases lay in between. Germline V lookup: CDR1 LNHDA, CDR2 SQIVND (reference sequence). CDR3 DNA sequence: TGTGCCAGTAGTATTTTTCCCACTGAAGCTTTCTTT. Translated: CASSIFPTEAFF.

A note on this clone: The same CDR3 can be traced to other DNA sequences in this sample. The rearrangement uses TRBV25-1 and TRBJ1-6; perhaps TRBD1 as D (5 bases). Germline lookup yields CDR1 MGHDK and CDR2 SYGVNS. V gave up 4 bases and J gave up 13 bases, with 20 bases separating them. The CDR3 covers 15 residues. The CDR3, as DNA: TGTGCCAGCAGTGGGTTGGAGGGGTATGCTTCGCCCCTCCACTTT. Protein sequence: CASSGLEGYASPLHF. Using reference TRBV25-1 and TRBJ1-6 for the parts outside the CDR3, the full variable domain is EADIYQTPRYLVIGTGKKITLECSQTMGHDKMYWYQQDPGMELHLIHYSYGVNSTEKGDLSSESTVSRIRTEHFPLTLESARPSHTSQYLCASSGLEGYASPLHFGNGTRLTVT.

The chain carries TRBV5-1 and TRBJ2-7; possibly TRBD1 for D (8 bases). The CDR3 is made up of 15 amino acids. The V end was cut by 0 bases, the J end by 2 bases, with 12 bases between. Germline CDR1 is SGHRS and CDR2 is YFSETQ. CDR3 in amino acids: CASSLGQGRAYEQYF. The CDR3 coding sequence is TGCGCCAGCAGCTTGGGACAGGGGAGGGCCTACGAGCAGTACTTC.

The rearrangement joins TRBV5-3 to TRBJ2-7; D not certain. TRBV5-3 is flagged as an ORF with uncertain function. V lost 3 bases to trimming and J lost 7 bases, with 17 bases between them. The CDR3 has 14 residues. CDR3 region: CARSSPWGRMEQYF. CDR3 DNA: TGTGCCAGAAGCTCCCCCTGGGGTAGGATGGAGCAGTACTTC.

A few counts support this clone. This chain links TRBV11-2 with TRBJ2-3; 13 positions match TRBD2. There are 15 residues in the CDR3. Looked up from germline, CDR1 is SGHAT and CDR2 is FQNNGV. The ends lost 0 bases at V and 8 bases at J; junction bases unmatched: 2. This CDR3 reads CASSLELAGGGTQYF. Written as DNA, the CDR3 is TGTGCCAGCAGCTTAGAACTAGCGGGAGGGGGTACGCAGTATTTT.

The chain links TRBV6-1 to TRBJ2-3; TRBD2 matches at 13 bases. The junction had 5 bases not matched to a gene; V was cut back by 4 bases and J by 4 bases. This CDR3 has 16 residues. The germline V gene encodes CDR1 MNHNS and CDR2 SASEGT. DNA of the CDR3: TGTGCCAGCAGTGCGGGACTAGCGGGAAACCCAGATACGCAGTATTTT. Protein product: CASSAGLAGNPDTQYF.

The rearrangement uses TRBV6-1 and TRBJ1-1; maybe TRBD1 (5 bases). Deletions cut 6 bases from V and 2 bases from J, with 16 bases between. The CDR3 covers 15 residues. Germline CDR1 MNHNS, CDR2 SASEGT. DNA for the CDR3: TGTGCCAGCAGCGAGGGACTTTCCCTAAACACTGAAGCTTTCTTT. The encoded protein is CASSEGLSLNTEAFF.

This chain connects TRBV10-3 to TRBJ1-1; 10 positions agree with TRBD1. In germline, CDR1 is ENHRY, CDR2 SYGVKD. This CDR3 contains 15 residues. J lost 6 bases, V lost 3 bases, and 7 bases had no gene match. CDR3 sequence (DNA): TGTGCCATCAGTGACCGCGGGACAGGGGAGGCTGAAGCTTTCTTT. This translates into CAISDRGTGEAEAFF.